Presented here are 18 T cell receptor beta chains from one specimen sequenced in a study of T cell repertoires in cytomegalovirus infection. The antigens for these receptors are not known. Each CDR3 protein is one row after TCRdb ran MiXCR on the reads. Among 550,000 to 700,000 distinct CDR3 sequences listed, approximately 40% were seen once. This specimen was cultured PBMCs, taken from culture after CMV antigen stimulation. The receptors were gathered from a human donor in good health (CMV status not recorded). Some clones in this sample may be carry-over from other donors' samples.

This clonotype was detected only a few times. This sequence joins TRBV5-4 and TRBJ2-7; the match to TRBD2 covers 11 bases. Trimming at V came to 1 base and at J to 3 bases, leaving 9 bases not matched to a gene. Germline V gene data show CDR1 as SGHNT and CDR2 as YYREEE (reference sequence). The CDR3 spans 17 residues. DNA for the CDR3: TGTGCCAGCAGCTTGAGGGTAGCGGGAGGGCTAGGCTACGAGCAGTACTTC. This sequence encodes CASSLRVAGGLGYEQYF.

This clonotype was seen more than once but under ten times. The chain's CDR3 is CASSGGGGARDNEQFF. CDR3 in DNA: TGTGCCAGCAGTGGGGGGGGGGGGGCGAGGGACAATGAGCAGTTCTTC. The J gene is TRBJ2-1, the V gene TRBV6-1; a weak D match, TRBD2 (7 bases). Trimming took off 4 bases at V and 5 bases at J, with 18 bases between the two ends. This CDR3 is built from 16 residues. Germline CDR1 reads MNHNS; CDR2 reads SASEGT.

This clonotype appeared a few times. The chain joins TRBV7-2 to TRBJ1-5, with 9 bases that match TRBD1. The V gene end was trimmed by 5 bases and the J gene end by 6 bases; junction bases not matched to a gene: 8. Germline lookup yields CDR1 SGHTA and CDR2 FQGNSA. This CDR3 is built from 15 residues. CDR3 amino acids: CASSVRTGVAQPQHF. In DNA form, the CDR3 reads TGTGCCAGCAGCGTCAGGACAGGGGTTGCTCAGCCCCAGCATTTT.

The chain joins TRBV29-1 to TRBJ2-7, with unresolved D. Germline CDR1 is SQVTM and CDR2 is ANQGSEA. V dropped 0 bases and J dropped 5 bases, with 8 bases sitting between them. CDR3 size: 12 residues. The CDR3 sequence is CSVEDWVNEQYF. DNA for the CDR3: TGCAGCGTTGAAGATTGGGTAAACGAGCAGTACTTC.

This clonotype was picked up a small number of times. The rearrangement uses TRBV28 and TRBJ1-5, with a tentative D call TRBD1 (5 bases). The CDR3 consists of 13 residues. Germline V gene data show CDR1 as MDHEN and CDR2 as SYDVKM. Trimming left V 5 bases short and J 6 bases short, with 11 bases between. The CDR3 nucleotides are TGTGCCAGCAGTCAGGGATCGGCTCAGCCCCAGCATTTT. Encoded protein: CASSQGSAQPQHF.

This sequence joins TRBV7-2 and TRBJ1-2; 7 nucleotides line up with TRBD1. V was clipped by 1 base and J by 3 bases; unmatched bases: 5. This CDR3 is built from 15 residues. Germline-derived CDR1 and CDR2 are SGHTA and FQGNSA. The CDR3 protein is CASSLDRGRHYGYTF. CDR3 bases: TGTGCCAGCAGCTTAGATAGGGGGCGACACTATGGCTACACCTTC.

This chain uses TRBV11-2 with TRBJ2-5, with D perhaps matching TRBD2 (5 bases). The CDR3 is 14 amino acids. From germline, CDR1 is SGHAT and CDR2 FQNNGV. The V end lost 5 bases, the J end lost 1 base, and 11 bases lay between the germline ends. The CDR3 is CASSRGNIQETQYF. DNA of the CDR3: TGTGCCAGCAGCAGAGGGAATATCCAAGAGACCCAGTACTTC.

The chain carries TRBV19 and TRBJ2-4; TRBD2 agrees at 8 bases. Looked up from germline, CDR1 is LNHDA and CDR2 is SQIVND (reference sequence). The ends lost 5 bases at V and 6 bases at J; junction bases unmatched: 3. The CDR3 is 13 amino acids. Here the CDR3 reads CASSREGGNIQYF. Written as DNA, the CDR3 is TGTGCCAGTAGTCGGGAGGGGGGAAACATTCAGTACTTC.

This chain connects TRBV28 to TRBJ2-7, with TRBD1 matching 7 bases. CDR1 MDHEN and CDR2 SYDVKM come from the germline V gene. The CDR3 runs to 15 residues. V lost 5 bases, J lost 4 bases, and 11 bases stayed unmatched. The CDR3 DNA reads TGTGCCAGCAGTGCACCGGGACAGCCAAATTACGAGCAGTACTTC. Protein product: CASSAPGQPNYEQYF.

V is TRBV12-3 or TRBV12-4 and J is TRBJ2-1; no firm D call. CDR3 length: 14 amino acids. Trimming removed 3 bases from V and 5 bases from J, with 11 bases in between. The CDR3 reads CASSFSRTDNEQFF. CDR3 DNA: TGTGCCAGCAGTTTCTCTCGTACAGACAATGAGCAGTTCTTC.

The chain is built from TRBV6-1 and TRBJ2-7; tentatively, D is TRBD1 (6 bases). Germline V CDR1 and CDR2: MNHNS, SASEGT. V was pared by 2 bases and J by 4 bases, with 21 bases between. This CDR3 region has 17 residues. CDR3 sequence: CASSEPPGGHASYEQYF. DNA for the CDR3: TGTGCCAGCAGTGAACCCCCTGGGGGACACGCTTCGTACGAGCAGTACTTC.

In this sample, this clonotype turned up a few times. This chain connects TRBV12-3 or TRBV12-4 to TRBJ2-1; 8 nucleotides align to TRBD2. This CDR3 has 19 amino acids. With 3 bases clipped from V and 1 base from J, the junction kept 14 bases outside the gene matches. CDR3 in DNA: TGTGCCAGCAGTTTCGCCCCAATTAGGGGCGGGAGGTCCTACAATGAGCAGTTCTTC. It specifies CASSFAPIRGGRSYNEQFF.

CDR3 residues: CASSHGGAGVGDTEAFF. In nucleotides, the CDR3 is TGTGCCAGCAGCCACGGTGGGGCAGGGGTTGGGGACACTGAAGCTTTCTTT. The gene calls are TRBV14 and TRBJ1-1, with a possible D match to TRBD1 (6 bases). This CDR3 has 17 residues. Germline V lookup: CDR1 SGHDN, CDR2 FVKESK. Trimming cost V 3 bases and J 3 bases, with 20 bases left between them.

V is TRBV6-2 or TRBV6-3 and J is TRBJ1-1; D call uncertain. With 2 bases removed from V and 6 bases from J, the gap between germline ends came to 10 bases. Germline values: CDR1 MNHEY, CDR2 SVGEGT. The CDR3 has 13 residues. CDR3 coding DNA: TGTGCCAGCAGTTACCCATCTCCCGCTGAAGCTTTCTTT. The encoded protein is CASSYPSPAEAFF.

This sequence joins TRBV19 and TRBJ2-1; D possibly corresponds to TRBD1 (6 bases). V dropped 7 bases and J dropped 6 bases, with 16 bases sitting between them. CDR1 is LNHDA, CDR2 SQIVND, per germline (reference sequence). This CDR3 region has 14 residues. Written as DNA, the CDR3 is TGTGCCAGTACGGCCCAGGGGATGGCCAATGAGCAGTTCTTC. Its translation: CASTAQGMANEQFF. Using reference TRBV19 and TRBJ2-1 for the parts outside the CDR3, the full variable domain is DGGITQSPKYLFRKEGQNVTLSCEQNLNHDAMYWYRQDPGQGLRLIYYSQIVNDFQKGDIAEGYSVSREKKESFPLTVTSAQKNPTAFYLCASTAQGMANEQFFGPGTRLTVL.

The chain couples TRBV12-3 or TRBV12-4 to TRBJ2-1; 9 bases agree with TRBD2. The CDR3 length is 13 residues. J gave up 7 bases and V 6 bases, and 4 bases lay outside the gene matches. In DNA form, the CDR3 reads TGTGCCAGCAGCCTAACTAGCGGGAATGAGCAGTTCTTC. Protein sequence: CASSLTSGNEQFF.

A few counts support this clonotype. The chain joins TRBV7-2 to TRBJ1-6, with a tentative D call TRBD1 (5 bases). V lost 1 base and J lost 10, with 8 bases in between. The germline CDR1 and CDR2 sequences are SGHTA and FQGNSA. The CDR3 contains 13 residues. Written as DNA, the CDR3 is TGTGCCAGCAGCTTAGGGGGGACCTCACCCCTCCACTTT. Its translation: CASSLGGTSPLHF.

This clonotype was detected once. This chain connects TRBV5-1 to TRBJ1-1, with D unresolved. Germline V gene lookup returns CDR1 SGHRS and CDR2 YFSETQ. The ends were cut back, 0 bases at V and 11 bases at J, with 11 bases in the middle. The CDR3 has 12 residues. CDR3 residues: CASSLDSQLAFF. CDR3 nucleotides: TGCGCCAGCAGCTTGGACTCGCAGTTGGCTTTCTTT.